This TCR beta chain was identified during a study of breast tumors, draining lymph nodes, adjacent tissues. This clonotype occurred many times. Antigen: not known. The lymph nodes were axillary draining lymph nodes from breast cancer patients. TCRdb reanalysed the multiplex PCR reads using MiXCR and keeps one entry per CDR3 protein. The table shows some 140,000 distinct CDR3 sequences, with around 22% occurring only once. Study-wide results and caveats: Most tumor T cells seemingly derive from lymph node, then expand in tumor. Luminal-like breast cancer showed significantly higher tumor–nontumor repertoire similarity than basal-like. Tumor repertoires ranked between lymph nodes and nontumor tissue in diversity, with V and J gene preferences. Tumor T cell lymph node origin was a supported hypothesis, not proven.

Germline V gene sequence: CDR1 DFQATT, CDR2 SNEGSKA (reference sequence). This CDR3 contains 14 residues. With V trimmed by 5 bases and J by 2 bases, 7 bases remained unmatched. Sequenced: axillary lymph node tissue. This TCR was recovered from a female donor with breast cancer. Some clones in this sample may be carry-over from other donors' samples. V and J are TRBV20-1 and TRBJ2-7; TRBD1 matches at 9 bases. The CDR3 here is CSALTGTGTYEQYF. CDR3 coding DNA: TGCAGTGCTTTAACCGGGACAGGGACCTACGAGCAGTACTTC.